The sequence of this T cell receptor (beta chain) was determined in a study of vaccination effects on CD4 cells after COVID-19. General study points: There was marked clonal contraction among infection- and vaccine-induced clones late after vaccination.

Using viral peptide pools, the ViraFEST assay grew out antigen-specific CD4+ T cells prior to sequencing. Following culture for roughly 10 days, CD4+ T cells were isolated. All participants had two doses of either the BNT162b2 or mRNA-1273 vaccine. Note on this clone: Its antigen is as yet unknown.

The CDR3 length is 14 residues. The V end was cut by 1 base, the J end by 5 bases, with 11 bases between. Data came from immunoSEQ multiplex PCR; TCRdb stores just in-frame clones and leaves some out. The sample has 70,000 to 85,000 clones; about 86% are singletons. This chain uses TRBV5-3 with TRBJ2-3; maybe TRBD1 (6 bases). TRBV5-3 falls under the ORF class, with uncertain function. The sequencing used CD4+ T cells from PBMCs cultured with HCoV-229E spike peptides, collected after COVID-19 vaccination. The sequence derives from a human donor who received a COVID-19 vaccine. This chain's CDR3 is CARSLRQAEDTQYF. In nucleotides, the CDR3 is TGTGCCAGAAGCTTGCGACAGGCGGAAGATACGCAGTATTTT.